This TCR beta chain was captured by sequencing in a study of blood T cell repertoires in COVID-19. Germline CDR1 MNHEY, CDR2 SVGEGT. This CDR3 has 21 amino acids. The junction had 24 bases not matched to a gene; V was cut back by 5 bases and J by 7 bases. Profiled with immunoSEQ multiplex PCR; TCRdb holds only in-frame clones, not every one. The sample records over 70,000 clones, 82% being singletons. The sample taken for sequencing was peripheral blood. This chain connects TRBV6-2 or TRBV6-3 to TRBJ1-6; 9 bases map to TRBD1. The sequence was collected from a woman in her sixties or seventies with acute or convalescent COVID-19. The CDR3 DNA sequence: TGTGCCAGCAGTGGACGTCCACCGGGACAGGGAGACGGTCGTTTGAATTCACCCCTCCACTTT. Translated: CASSGRPPGQGDGRLNSPLHF.